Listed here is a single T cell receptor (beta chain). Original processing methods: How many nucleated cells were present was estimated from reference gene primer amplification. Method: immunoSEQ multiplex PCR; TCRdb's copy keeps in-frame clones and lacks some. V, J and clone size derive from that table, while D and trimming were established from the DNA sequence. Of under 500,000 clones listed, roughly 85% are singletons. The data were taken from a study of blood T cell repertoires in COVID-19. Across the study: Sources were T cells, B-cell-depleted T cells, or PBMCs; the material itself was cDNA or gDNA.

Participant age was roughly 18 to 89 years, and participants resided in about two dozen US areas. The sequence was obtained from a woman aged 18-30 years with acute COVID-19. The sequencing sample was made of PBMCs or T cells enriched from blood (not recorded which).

The CDR3: CATSRGGAGTEAFF. For the CDR3, the DNA is TGTGCCACCAGCAGAGGTGGGGCGGGGACTGAAGCTTTCTTT. The chain couples TRBV15 to TRBJ1-1; a possible D gene is TRBD1 (5 bases). Trimming left V 1 base short and J 5 bases short, with 11 bases between. Germline CDR1 and CDR2: LNHNV and YYDKDF (reference sequence). This CDR3 spans 14 amino acids. The full variable domain, completed using reference TRBV15 and TRBJ1-1, is DAMVIQNPRYQVTQFGKPVTLSCSQTLNHNVMYWYQQKSSQAPKLLFHYYDKDFNNEADTPDNFQSRRPNTSFCFLDIRSPGLGDTAMYLCATSRGGAGTEAFFGQGTRLTVV.